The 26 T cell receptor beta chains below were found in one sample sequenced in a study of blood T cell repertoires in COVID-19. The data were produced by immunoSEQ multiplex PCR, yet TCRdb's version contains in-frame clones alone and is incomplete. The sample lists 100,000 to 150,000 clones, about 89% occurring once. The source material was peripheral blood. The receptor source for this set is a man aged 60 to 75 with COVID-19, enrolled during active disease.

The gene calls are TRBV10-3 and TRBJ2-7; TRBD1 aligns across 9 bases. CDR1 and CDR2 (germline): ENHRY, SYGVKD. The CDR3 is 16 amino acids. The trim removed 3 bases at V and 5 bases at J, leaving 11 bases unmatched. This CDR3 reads CAISDITGGYAHEQYF. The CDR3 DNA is TGTGCCATCAGTGACATCACAGGGGGCTATGCCCACGAGCAGTACTTC.

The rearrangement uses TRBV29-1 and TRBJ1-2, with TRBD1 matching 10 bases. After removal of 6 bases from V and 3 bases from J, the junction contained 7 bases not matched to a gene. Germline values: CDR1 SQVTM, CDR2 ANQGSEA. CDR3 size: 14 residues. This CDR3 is CSVGGTGEDYGYTF. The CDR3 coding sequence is TGCAGCGTGGGAGGGACAGGGGAGGACTATGGCTACACCTTC. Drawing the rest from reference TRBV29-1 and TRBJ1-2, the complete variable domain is SAVISQKPSRDICQRGTSLTIQCQVDSQVTMMFWYRQQPGQSLTLIATANQGSEATYESGFVIDKFPISRPNLTFSTLTVSNMSPEDSSIYLCSVGGTGEDYGYTFGSGTRLTVV.

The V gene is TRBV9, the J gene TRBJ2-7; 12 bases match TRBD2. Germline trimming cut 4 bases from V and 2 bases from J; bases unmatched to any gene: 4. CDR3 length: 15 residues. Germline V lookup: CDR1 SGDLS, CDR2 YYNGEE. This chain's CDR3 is CASSPRTSGTYEQYF. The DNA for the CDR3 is TGTGCCAGCAGCCCTAGGACTAGCGGGACCTACGAGCAGTACTTC.

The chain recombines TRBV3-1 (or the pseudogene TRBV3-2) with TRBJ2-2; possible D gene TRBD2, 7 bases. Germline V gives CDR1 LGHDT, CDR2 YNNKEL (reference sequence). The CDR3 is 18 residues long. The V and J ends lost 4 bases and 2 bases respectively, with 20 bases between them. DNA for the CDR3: TGTGCCAGCAGCCCTATCCCAGGGAGGGGGGCAAACACCGGGGAGCTGTTTTTT. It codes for CASSPIPGRGANTGELFF.

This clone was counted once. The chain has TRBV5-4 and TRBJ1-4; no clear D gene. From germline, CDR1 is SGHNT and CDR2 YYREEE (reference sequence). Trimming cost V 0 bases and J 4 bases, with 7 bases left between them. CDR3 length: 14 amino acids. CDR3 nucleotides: TGTGCCAGCAGCTTGGAGCAGCGTAATGAAAAACTGTTTTTT. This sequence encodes CASSLEQRNEKLFF.

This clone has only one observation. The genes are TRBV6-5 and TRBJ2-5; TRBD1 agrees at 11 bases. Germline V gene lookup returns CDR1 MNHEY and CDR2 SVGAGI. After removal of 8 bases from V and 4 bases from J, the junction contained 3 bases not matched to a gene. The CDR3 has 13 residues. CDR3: CASRTGGRETQYF. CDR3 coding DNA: TGTGCCAGCCGGACAGGGGGCAGAGAGACCCAGTACTTC.

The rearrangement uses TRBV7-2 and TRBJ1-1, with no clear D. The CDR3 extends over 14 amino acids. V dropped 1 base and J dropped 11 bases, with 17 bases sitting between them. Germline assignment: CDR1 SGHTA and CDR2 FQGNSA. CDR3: CASSLETRQGGAFF. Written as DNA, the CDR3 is TGTGCCAGCAGCTTAGAGACGAGACAAGGTGGCGCTTTCTTT.

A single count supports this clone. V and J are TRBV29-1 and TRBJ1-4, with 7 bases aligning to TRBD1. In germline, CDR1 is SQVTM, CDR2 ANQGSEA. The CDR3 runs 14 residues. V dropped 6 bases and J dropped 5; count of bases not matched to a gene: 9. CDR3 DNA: TGCAGCGTAGCAGATCCGGGACAGAATGAAAAACTGTTTTTT. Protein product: CSVADPGQNEKLFF.

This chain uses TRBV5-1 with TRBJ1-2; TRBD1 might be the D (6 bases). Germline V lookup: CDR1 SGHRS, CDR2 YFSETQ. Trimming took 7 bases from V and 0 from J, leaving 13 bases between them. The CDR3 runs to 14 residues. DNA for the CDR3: TGCGCCAGCGGGCCGGGACAAACTAACTATGGCTACACCTTC. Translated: CASGPGQTNYGYTF.

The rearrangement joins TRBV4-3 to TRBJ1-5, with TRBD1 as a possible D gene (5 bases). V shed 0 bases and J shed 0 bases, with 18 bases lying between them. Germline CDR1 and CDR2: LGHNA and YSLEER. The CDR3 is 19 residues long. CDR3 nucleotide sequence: TGCGCCAGCAGCCAAGATTTCGGGCCGGGACTCAATAGCAATCAGCCCCAGCATTTT. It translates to CASSQDFGPGLNSNQPQHF.

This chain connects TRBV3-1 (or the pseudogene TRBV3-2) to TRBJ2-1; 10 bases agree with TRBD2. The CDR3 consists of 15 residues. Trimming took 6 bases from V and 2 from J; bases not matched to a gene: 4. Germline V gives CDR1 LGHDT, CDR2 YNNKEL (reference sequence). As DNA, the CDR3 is TGTGCCAGCAGGGAAAGCGGGGGGGCCTACAATGAGCAGTTCTTC. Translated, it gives CASRESGGAYNEQFF.

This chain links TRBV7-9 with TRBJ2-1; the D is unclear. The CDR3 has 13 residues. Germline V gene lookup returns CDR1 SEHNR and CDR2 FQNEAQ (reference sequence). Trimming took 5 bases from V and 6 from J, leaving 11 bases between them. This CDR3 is CASSHSRANEQFF. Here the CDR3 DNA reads TGTGCCAGCAGCCACTCTAGAGCCAATGAGCAGTTCTTC.

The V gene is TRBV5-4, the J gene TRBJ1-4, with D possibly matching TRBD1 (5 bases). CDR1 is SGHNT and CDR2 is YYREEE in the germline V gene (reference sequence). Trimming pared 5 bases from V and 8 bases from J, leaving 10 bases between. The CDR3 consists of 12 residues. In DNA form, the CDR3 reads TGTGCCAGCAGTTTTAACAGGGAAAAACTGTTTTTT. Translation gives CASSFNREKLFF.

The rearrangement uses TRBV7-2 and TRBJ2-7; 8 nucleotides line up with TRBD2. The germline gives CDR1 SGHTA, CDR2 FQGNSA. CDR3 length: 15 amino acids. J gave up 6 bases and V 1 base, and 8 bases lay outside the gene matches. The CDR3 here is CASSLGLAGGGEQYF. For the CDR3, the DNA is TGTGCCAGCAGCTTAGGGCTGGCCGGGGGGGGCGAGCAGTACTTC.

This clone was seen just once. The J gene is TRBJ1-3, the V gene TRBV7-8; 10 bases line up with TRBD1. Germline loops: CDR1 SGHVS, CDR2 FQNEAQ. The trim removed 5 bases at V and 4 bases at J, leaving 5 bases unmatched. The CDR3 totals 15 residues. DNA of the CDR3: TGTGCCAGCAGCGAGGACAGGGGGACGGGAAACACCATATATTTT. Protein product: CASSEDRGTGNTIYF.

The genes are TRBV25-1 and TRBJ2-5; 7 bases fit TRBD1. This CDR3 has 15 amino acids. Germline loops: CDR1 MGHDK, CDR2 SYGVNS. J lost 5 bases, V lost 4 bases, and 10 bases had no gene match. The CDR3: CASSVTQGVLETQYF. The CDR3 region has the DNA TGTGCCAGCAGTGTAACCCAGGGGGTTTTGGAGACCCAGTACTTC.

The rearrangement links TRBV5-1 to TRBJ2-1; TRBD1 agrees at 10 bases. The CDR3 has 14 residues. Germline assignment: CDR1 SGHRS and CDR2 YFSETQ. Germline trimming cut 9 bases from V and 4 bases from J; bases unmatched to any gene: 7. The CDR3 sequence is CATSGTGVYNEQFF. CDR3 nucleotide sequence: TGCGCCACCTCCGGGACAGGGGTATACAATGAGCAGTTCTTC.

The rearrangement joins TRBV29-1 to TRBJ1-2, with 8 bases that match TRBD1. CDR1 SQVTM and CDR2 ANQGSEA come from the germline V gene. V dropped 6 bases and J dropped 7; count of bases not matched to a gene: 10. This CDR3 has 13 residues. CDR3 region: CSVSGQAYRGYTF. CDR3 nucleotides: TGCAGCGTCTCGGGACAGGCCTATCGTGGCTACACCTTC.

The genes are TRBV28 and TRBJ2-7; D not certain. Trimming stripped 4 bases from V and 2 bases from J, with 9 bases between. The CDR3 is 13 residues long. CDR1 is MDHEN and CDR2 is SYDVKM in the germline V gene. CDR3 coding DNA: TGTGCCAGCAGTTCGCGTGGTCCCTACGAGCAGTACTTC. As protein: CASSSRGPYEQYF.

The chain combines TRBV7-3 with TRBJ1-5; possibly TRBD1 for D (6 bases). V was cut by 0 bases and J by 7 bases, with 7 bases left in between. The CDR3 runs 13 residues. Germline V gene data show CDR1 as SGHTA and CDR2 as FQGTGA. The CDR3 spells CASSLTRGQPQHF. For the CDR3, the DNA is TGTGCCAGCAGCTTAACGAGGGGGCAGCCCCAGCATTTT.

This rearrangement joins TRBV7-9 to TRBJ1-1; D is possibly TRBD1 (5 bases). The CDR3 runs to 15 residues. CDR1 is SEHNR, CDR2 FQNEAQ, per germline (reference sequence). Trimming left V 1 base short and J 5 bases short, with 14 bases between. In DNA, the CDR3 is TGTGCCAGCAGCTTAGGGGCGAGGGGAGGGACTGAAGCTTTCTTT. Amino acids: CASSLGARGGTEAFF.

The CDR3 reads CASSQELDRGGYTF. The CDR3, as DNA: TGCGCCAGCAGCCAAGAGCTGGACCGGGGTGGCTACACCTTC. V is TRBV4-3 and J is TRBJ1-2, with no clear D. Germline loops: CDR1 LGHNA, CDR2 YSLEER. Trimming cost V 0 bases and J 7 bases, with 12 bases left between them. The CDR3 runs to 14 residues.

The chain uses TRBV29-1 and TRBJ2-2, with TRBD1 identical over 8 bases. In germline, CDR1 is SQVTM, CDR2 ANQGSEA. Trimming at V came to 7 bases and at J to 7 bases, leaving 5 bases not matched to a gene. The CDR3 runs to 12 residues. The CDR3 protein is CSARTGSGELFF. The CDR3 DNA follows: TGCAGCGCTAGGACAGGGAGCGGGGAGCTGTTTTTT.

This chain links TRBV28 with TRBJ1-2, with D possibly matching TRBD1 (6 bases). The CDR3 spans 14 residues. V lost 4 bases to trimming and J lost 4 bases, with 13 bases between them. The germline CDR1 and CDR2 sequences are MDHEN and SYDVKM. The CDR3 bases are TGTGCCAGCAGTTCTCCCACAGGGTCCTATGGCTACACCTTC. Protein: CASSSPTGSYGYTF.

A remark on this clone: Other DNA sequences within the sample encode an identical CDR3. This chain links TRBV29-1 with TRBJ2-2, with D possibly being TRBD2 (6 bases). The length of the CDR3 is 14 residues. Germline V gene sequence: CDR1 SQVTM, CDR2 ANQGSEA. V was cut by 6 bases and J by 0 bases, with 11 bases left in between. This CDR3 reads CSVAGGPNTGELFF. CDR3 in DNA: TGCAGCGTGGCCGGGGGACCGAACACCGGGGAGCTGTTTTTT.

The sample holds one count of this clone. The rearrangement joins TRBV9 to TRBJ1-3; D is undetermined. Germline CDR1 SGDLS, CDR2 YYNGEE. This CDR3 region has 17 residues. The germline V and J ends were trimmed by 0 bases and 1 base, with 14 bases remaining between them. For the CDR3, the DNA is TGTGCCAGCAGCGTAGGAGTCTCTTACCCTTCTGGAAACACCATATATTTT. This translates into CASSVGVSYPSGNTIYF. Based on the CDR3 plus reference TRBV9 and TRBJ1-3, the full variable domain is DSGVTQTPKHLITATGQRVTLRCSPRSGDLSVYWYQQSLDQGLQFLIQYYNGEERAKGNILERFSAQQFPDLHSELNLSSLELGDSALYFCASSVGVSYPSGNTIYFGEGSWLTVV.